One and the same sample provided the 8 T cell receptor beta chains below, sequenced in a study of vaccination and CD4 T cells after COVID-19. Treatment: roughly 10-day PBMC culture with coronavirus spike peptide pools or control peptides (ViraFEST assay). These CD4+ T cells came from an unexposed donor, sampled before the COVID-19 pandemic (2011-2018). CD4+ T cells that had been cultured provided DNA sequenced with the Oncomine TCR Beta short-read assay. Genomic DNA was drawn out of CD4+ T cells grown in culture. Each CDR3 protein gets one entry after TCRdb re-called the PCR reads with MiXCR. The sample records fewer than 10,000 distinct CDR3 sequences, around 33% being singletons. The antigens these receptors bind are not known. Sequencing was done on a sample of CD4+ T cells from blood, cultured in vitro. The receptor source for this set is a human donor in good health.

This clonotype has just a few counts. The gene calls are TRBV4-2 and TRBJ2-5, with D possibly matching TRBD2 (5 bases). Germline assignment: CDR1 LGHNA and CDR2 YNFKEQ. This CDR3 comprises 14 residues. V lost 0 bases and J lost 1, with 6 bases in between. DNA of the CDR3: TGTGCCAGCAGCCAAGAGACTATCCAAGAGACCCAGTACTTC. Amino acid sequence: CASSQETIQETQYF.

CDR3 region: CASSLYQGTGELFF. CDR3 DNA: TGTGCCAGCAGCTTATACCAGGGAACCGGGGAGCTGTTTTTT. The rearrangement joins TRBV7-3 to TRBJ2-2; a weak D match, TRBD1 (5 bases). The germline V gene has CDR1 SGHTA and CDR2 FQGTGA. V lost 2 bases and J lost 5, with 9 bases in between. The CDR3 covers 14 residues.

This chain joins TRBV6-2 or TRBV6-3 and TRBJ2-6, with D tentatively TRBD1 (5 bases). Germline-derived CDR1 and CDR2 are MNHEY and SVGEGT. Trimming removed 6 bases at V and 3 bases at J, with 21 bases between. The CDR3 length is 18 residues. Written as DNA, the CDR3 is TGTGCCAGCAGCCAGGGCGCCGGGCAGGTGCGTGGGGCCAACGTCCTGACTTTC. This codes for CASSQGAGQVRGANVLTF.

This chain connects TRBV6-1 to TRBJ2-7, with D uncertain. The CDR3 has 13 residues. The germline V and J ends were trimmed by 9 bases and 3 bases, with 15 bases remaining between them. Germline loops: CDR1 MNHNS, CDR2 SASEGT. CDR3 nucleotides: TGTGCCAGTCGTTTGGCGCCTAACTACGAGCAGTACTTC. Amino acids: CASRLAPNYEQYF.

Notes on this clonotype: The junction shows a germline mismatch at one end, possibly a read error. The chain has TRBV7-2 and TRBJ2-5; D gene ambiguous. CDR3 size: 12 residues. Germline CDR1 is SGHTA and CDR2 is FQGNSA. CDR3 DNA: TGTGCCAGCAGCTCGTACCAAAAGACCCAGTACTTC. Translation: CASSSYQKTQYF.

The chain employs TRBV4-2 and TRBJ1-1; D perhaps matches TRBD1 (5 bases). This CDR3 has 15 residues. Germline V gene data show CDR1 as LGHNA and CDR2 as YNFKEQ. The V end was cut by 1 base, the J end by 1 base, with 10 bases between. The CDR3 coding sequence is TGTGCCAGCAGCCAAGTGACAGACTGGAACACTGAAGCTTTCTTT. Translation: CASSQVTDWNTEAFF.

The V gene is TRBV19, the J gene TRBJ2-5; no definite D call. This CDR3 has 13 amino acids. V shed 5 bases and J shed 0 bases, with 7 bases lying between them. Looked up from germline, CDR1 is LNHDA and CDR2 is SQIVND (reference sequence). CDR3 region: CASSVTYQETQYF. In nucleotides, the CDR3 is TGTGCCAGTAGTGTAACGTACCAAGAGACCCAGTACTTC.

The genes are TRBV21-1 and TRBJ2-6; the D call in the table, TRBD1, was not verified against the DNA. TRBV21-1 is reported as a pseudogene. The CDR3 covers 17 residues. CDR3 protein: CASSKVRGHRGANVLTF. The CDR3 DNA reads as TGTGCCAGCAGCAAGGTCAGGGGGCATAGGGGGGCCAACGTCCTGACTTTC.